This is a list of T cell receptor beta chains from one sample in a study of T cell responses to AZD1222 COVID-19 vaccine. Only in-frame clones appear in the TCRdb table, and some are missing; sequencing was by immunoSEQ multiplex PCR. This sample has some 120,000 clones, with around 86% found just once. This specimen consisted of peripheral blood, obtained on day 0 of AZD1222 vaccination. These receptors were taken from an adult in good health. CDR3s include the opening cysteine and the closing phenylalanine or tryptophan. D genes are given only for firm matches. Some rows mark clone size as missing; the rest say once, few, many or name a class of expanded clone.

d_call: TRBD2
clone_size: NA
j_call: TRBJ2-2
v_call: TRBV5-1
cdr3_aa: CASSLAGLAENTGELFF
cdr3_nt: TGCGCCAGCAGCTTGGCGGGACTAGCGGAGAACACCGGGGAGCTGTTTTTT

d_call: TRBD1
clone_size: NA
j_call: TRBJ1-2
v_call: TRBV2
cdr3_aa: CASSHLQDRGDGYTF
cdr3_nt: TGTGCCAGCAGCCACCTCCAGGACAGGGGGGATGGCTACACCTTC

d_call: NA
clone_size: NA
j_call: TRBJ2-1
v_call: TRBV5-1
cdr3_aa: CASSLDPVSSYNEQFF
cdr3_nt: TGCGCCAGCAGCTTGGATCCGGTAAGCTCCTACAATGAGCAGTTCTTC

d_call: TRBD1
clone_size: NA
j_call: TRBJ1-2
v_call: TRBV6-5
cdr3_aa: CASRKQGTDYGYTF
cdr3_nt: TGTGCCAGCAGAAAACAGGGGACAGACTATGGCTACACCTTC

d_call: TRBD2
clone_size: NA
j_call: TRBJ2-5
v_call: TRBV7-2
cdr3_aa: CASSPRLAGGHVQETQYF
cdr3_nt: TGTGCCAGCAGCCCGAGACTAGCGGGGGGGCACGTACAAGAGACCCAGTACTTC

d_call: TRBD1
clone_size: NA
j_call: TRBJ1-3
v_call: TRBV4-2
cdr3_aa: CASSPHTRGQGTNTIYF
cdr3_nt: TGTGCCAGCAGCCCACACACCCGGGGACAGGGAACGAACACCATATATTTT

d_call: TRBD2
clone_size: NA
j_call: TRBJ2-3
v_call: TRBV9
cdr3_aa: CASSVRGGGTDTQYF
cdr3_nt: TGTGCCAGCAGCGTACGGGGAGGGGGCACAGATACGCAGTATTTT

d_call: TRBD1
clone_size: once
j_call: TRBJ2-2
v_call: TRBV3-1/TRBV3-2
cdr3_aa: CASSQDFGGTGGTGELFF
cdr3_nt: TGTGCCAGCAGCCAAGATTTCGGGGGGACAGGGGGAACCGGGGAGCTGTTTTTT

d_call: TRBD2
clone_size: NA
j_call: TRBJ2-2
v_call: TRBV5-1
cdr3_aa: CASSIGLADTGELFF
cdr3_nt: TGCGCCAGCAGCATAGGACTAGCGGACACCGGGGAGCTGTTTTTT

d_call: NA
clone_size: NA
j_call: TRBJ1-1
v_call: TRBV11-2
cdr3_aa: CASSLDRNTEAFF
cdr3_nt: TGTGCCAGCAGCTTAGACCGGAACACTGAAGCTTTCTTT

d_call: NA
clone_size: NA
j_call: TRBJ2-7
v_call: TRBV3-1/TRBV3-2
cdr3_aa: CASSQDYWTETYEQYF
cdr3_nt: TGTGCCAGCAGCCAAGATTACTGGACAGAGACCTACGAGCAGTACTTC

d_call: NA
clone_size: NA
j_call: TRBJ2-2
v_call: TRBV3-1/TRBV3-2
cdr3_aa: CASTPGGNTGELFF
cdr3_nt: TGTGCCAGCACCCCTGGCGGGAACACCGGGGAGCTGTTTTTT

d_call: NA
clone_size: NA
j_call: TRBJ1-5
v_call: TRBV28
cdr3_aa: CASSLPPGEPQHF
cdr3_nt: TGTGCCAGCAGTTTACCCCCCGGGGAGCCCCAGCATTTT

d_call: NA
clone_size: NA
j_call: TRBJ2-1
v_call: TRBV6-6
cdr3_aa: CASSFTRDEQFF
cdr3_nt: TGTGCCAGCAGTTTCACTAGAGATGAGCAGTTCTTC

d_call: NA
clone_size: NA
j_call: TRBJ2-7
v_call: TRBV5-4
cdr3_aa: CASSLAPAENYEQYF
cdr3_nt: TGTGCCAGCAGCTTGGCCCCCGCAGAAAACTACGAGCAGTACTTC

d_call: NA
clone_size: NA
j_call: TRBJ2-7
v_call: TRBV3-1/TRBV3-2
cdr3_aa: CASSQGVGGGRSYEQYF
cdr3_nt: TGTGCCAGCAGCCAAGGGGTTGGCGGGGGCCGCTCCTACGAGCAGTACTTC

d_call: NA
clone_size: few
j_call: TRBJ2-7
v_call: TRBV27
cdr3_aa: CASRSRRDEQYF
cdr3_nt: TGTGCCAGCAGGTCGCGGCGGGACGAGCAGTACTTC

d_call: NA
clone_size: NA
j_call: TRBJ2-5
v_call: TRBV21-1
cdr3_aa: CASSKRRGQTYQETQYF
cdr3_nt: TGTGCCAGCAGCAAAAGGCGGGGCCAAACCTACCAAGAGACCCAGTACTTC

d_call: NA
clone_size: NA
j_call: TRBJ1-4
v_call: TRBV2
cdr3_aa: CASSDQGLVNEKLFF
cdr3_nt: TGTGCCAGCAGTGATCAAGGACTCGTTAATGAAAAACTGTTTTTT

d_call: NA
clone_size: NA
j_call: TRBJ2-7
v_call: TRBV7-9
cdr3_aa: CASSLAVTGNSYEQYF
cdr3_nt: TGTGCCAGCAGCTTAGCGGTAACAGGGAACTCCTACGAGCAGTACTTC

d_call: NA
clone_size: NA
j_call: TRBJ2-2
v_call: TRBV5-1
cdr3_aa: CASSLDGGIVAGELFF
cdr3_nt: TGCGCCAGCAGCTTGGATGGGGGGATAGTTGCCGGGGAGCTGTTTTTT

d_call: NA
clone_size: NA
j_call: TRBJ1-3
v_call: TRBV2
cdr3_aa: CASVFREGVNTIYF
cdr3_nt: TGTGCCAGCGTATTCAGGGAAGGAGTAAACACCATATATTTT

d_call: TRBD1
clone_size: NA
j_call: TRBJ1-6
v_call: TRBV25-1
cdr3_aa: CASSRTGANSSPLHF
cdr3_nt: TGTGCCAGCAGCCGCACAGGGGCAAATTCATCACCCCTCCACTTT

d_call: TRBD2
clone_size: NA
j_call: TRBJ2-3
v_call: TRBV7-2
cdr3_aa: CASRGGTSRITQYF
cdr3_nt: TGTGCCAGCAGGGGCGGGACTAGCCGGATTACGCAGTATTTT

d_call: TRBD1
clone_size: NA
j_call: TRBJ1-6
v_call: TRBV4-3
cdr3_aa: CASSRAAAGTDNSPLHF
cdr3_nt: TGCGCCAGCAGCCGCGCTGCCGCCGGGACAGATAATTCACCCCTCCACTTT

d_call: NA
clone_size: NA
j_call: TRBJ2-7
v_call: TRBV6-5
cdr3_aa: CASSYPTVYEQYF
cdr3_nt: TGTGCCAGCAGTTACCCCACAGTCTACGAGCAGTACTTC

d_call: TRBD2
clone_size: NA
j_call: TRBJ2-1
v_call: TRBV3-1/TRBV3-2
cdr3_aa: CASSTLQRGVYNEQFF
cdr3_nt: TGTGCCAGCAGCACCCTTCAGCGGGGGGTATACAATGAGCAGTTCTTC